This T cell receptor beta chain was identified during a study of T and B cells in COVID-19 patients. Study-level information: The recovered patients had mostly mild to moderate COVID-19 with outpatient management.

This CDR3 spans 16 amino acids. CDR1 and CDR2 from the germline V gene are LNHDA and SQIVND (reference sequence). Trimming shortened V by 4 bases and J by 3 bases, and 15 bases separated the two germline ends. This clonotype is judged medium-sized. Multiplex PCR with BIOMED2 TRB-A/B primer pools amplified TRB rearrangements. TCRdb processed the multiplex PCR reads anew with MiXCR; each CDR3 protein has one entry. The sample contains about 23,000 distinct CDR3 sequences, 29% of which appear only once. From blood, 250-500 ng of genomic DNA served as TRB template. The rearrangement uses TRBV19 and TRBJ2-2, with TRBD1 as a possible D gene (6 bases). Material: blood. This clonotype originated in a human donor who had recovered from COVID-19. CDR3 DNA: TGTGCCAGTAGTACACTTCAGGGGTCGCACACCGGGGAGCTGTTTTTT. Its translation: CASSTLQGSHTGELFF.